These 27 T cell receptor beta chains were all obtained from the same sample, sequenced in a study of T cell responses to AZD1222 COVID-19 vaccine. TCRdb's copy holds only in-frame clones and misses some; the assay was immunoSEQ multiplex PCR. There are roughly 120,000 clones in the sample; 70% to 90% occur only once, and around 15% lies in the top ten. The specimen was peripheral blood, collected 28 days after the second AZD1222 dose. Receptor source: an adult who received the AZD1222 COVID-19 vaccine.

The chain recombines TRBV27 with TRBJ1-1, with TRBD1 matching 12 bases. The J segment lost 5 bases and the V segment lost 2 bases, leaving 3 bases of the junction unmatched. CDR1 and CDR2 (germline): MNHEY, SMNVEV (reference sequence). The CDR3 length is 15 residues. In DNA form, the CDR3 reads TGTGCCAGCAGTTTACGGGACAGGGGGCATACTGAAGCTTTCTTT. Its translation: CASSLRDRGHTEAFF.

The genes are TRBV19 and TRBJ1-2, with D perhaps TRBD1 (5 bases). This CDR3 region has 14 residues. Germline V gene data show CDR1 as LNHDA and CDR2 as SQIVND (reference sequence). V lost 3 bases and J 8 bases, leaving 16 bases between the germline ends. In DNA form, the CDR3 reads TGTGCCAGTAGTATTTCAAGACTAAAGGGGGGCTACACCTTC. Amino acids: CASSISRLKGGYTF.

The V and J genes are TRBV6-4 and TRBJ1-1; no firm D call. Trimming shortened V by 5 bases and J by 0 bases, and 7 bases separated the two germline ends. The CDR3 extends over 13 amino acids. The germline CDR1 and CDR2 sequences are MRHNA and SNTAGT. CDR3: CASSYSLNTEAFF. For the CDR3, the DNA is TGTGCCAGCAGTTATTCTTTGAACACTGAAGCTTTCTTT.

This clone has only one observation. The chain recombines TRBV7-2 with TRBJ1-2; D is undetermined. The CDR3 is 15 residues long. The germline gives CDR1 SGHTA, CDR2 FQGNSA. The germline V and J ends were trimmed by 0 bases and 3 bases, with 11 bases remaining between them. The CDR3 reads CASSLASFGDYGYTF. In DNA form, the CDR3 reads TGTGCCAGCAGCTTAGCCTCTTTCGGGGACTATGGCTACACCTTC.

The J gene is TRBJ2-7, the V gene TRBV6-5, with D maybe TRBD2 (6 bases). Germline values: CDR1 MNHEY, CDR2 SVGAGI. Trimming removed 6 bases at V and 3 bases at J, with 15 bases between. This CDR3 comprises 14 residues. CDR3: CASSRDSGYYEQYF. In nucleotides, the CDR3 is TGTGCCAGCAGCCGGGACTCCGGCTACTACGAGCAGTACTTC.

The V call is TRBV27, the J call TRBJ2-7, with TRBD1 matching over 9 bases. The germline CDR1 and CDR2 sequences are MNHEY and SMNVEV (reference sequence). The CDR3 covers 15 residues. V lost 0 bases and J lost 1; bases outside the gene matches: 1. As DNA, the CDR3 is TGTGCCAGCAGTTTATCCGGACAGGGGTCCTACGAGCAGTACTTC. It specifies CASSLSGQGSYEQYF.

Ten or more counts support this clone. V gene TRBV24-1 combines with J gene TRBJ1-5, with TRBD1 as a possible D gene (5 bases). The V end was cut by 4 bases, the J end by 3 bases, with 18 bases between. Germline V CDR1 and CDR2: KGHDR, SFDVKD. The CDR3 loop spans 17 amino acids. The CDR3 DNA reads TGTGCCACCAGTGACGTTCCCCACGGGACGGACAATCAGCCCCAGCATTTT. Amino acid sequence: CATSDVPHGTDNQPQHF.

The rearrangement uses TRBV7-9 and TRBJ1-6, with D possibly being TRBD1 (6 bases). The CDR3 spans 15 residues. Trimming shortened V by 4 bases and J by 7 bases, and 14 bases separated the two germline ends. Germline V lookup: CDR1 SEHNR, CDR2 FQNEAQ (reference sequence). This CDR3 reads CASSSDRTLNSPLHF. The CDR3 DNA is TGTGCCAGCAGCTCCGACAGGACCTTAAATTCACCCCTCCACTTT.

The chain couples TRBV9 to TRBJ2-3; possibly TRBD2 for D (6 bases). Germline V gene sequence: CDR1 SGDLS, CDR2 YYNGEE. The V gene lost 4 bases and the J gene lost 4 bases, with 10 bases spanning the gap. The CDR3 totals 13 residues. This CDR3 is CASSFPGADTQYF. CDR3 DNA: TGTGCCAGCAGCTTCCCGGGGGCAGATACGCAGTATTTT. Combining the CDR3 with reference TRBV9 and TRBJ2-3 gives the whole variable domain DSGVTQTPKHLITATGQRVTLRCSPRSGDLSVYWYQQSLDQGLQFLIQYYNGEERAKGNILERFSAQQFPDLHSELNLSSLELGDSALYFCASSFPGADTQYFGPGTRLTVL.

The chain links TRBV6-5 to TRBJ2-3; no clear D. Germline V gene sequence: CDR1 MNHEY, CDR2 SVGAGI. This CDR3 contains 14 residues. V shed 8 bases and J shed 2 bases, with 14 bases lying between them. CDR3 sequence reads: CASLPWQYTDTQYF. DNA for the CDR3: TGTGCCAGCCTCCCGTGGCAGTACACAGATACGCAGTATTTT.

This sequence joins TRBV5-4 and TRBJ2-7; TRBD1 aligns across 10 bases. Germline assignment: CDR1 SGHNT and CDR2 YYREEE (reference sequence). The V and J ends lost 5 bases and 4 bases, in that order; junction bases with no gene match: 6. The CDR3 has 14 residues. This CDR3 reads CASRRKGQGYEQYF. CDR3 coding DNA: TGTGCCAGCAGGCGTAAGGGACAGGGGTACGAGCAGTACTTC.

The chain has TRBV28 and TRBJ1-2; no clear D gene. Per germline, CDR1 MDHEN and CDR2 SYDVKM. The CDR3 covers 13 residues. V was pared by 2 bases and J by 7 bases, with 11 bases between. The CDR3 here is CASSLRHLGGYTF. CDR3 bases: TGTGCCAGCAGTTTAAGGCACCTGGGTGGCTACACCTTC.

The V and J genes are TRBV5-6 and TRBJ2-3; D gene ambiguous. The CDR3 length is 15 residues. The ends were cut back, 0 bases at V and 2 bases at J, with 10 bases in the middle. Germline V CDR1 and CDR2: SGHDT, YYEEEE. CDR3 DNA: TGTGCCAGCAGCTTGGATATCAGTAACACAGATACGCAGTATTTT. This gives the protein CASSLDISNTDTQYF. Full variable domain (remainder filled in from reference TRBV5-6 and TRBJ2-3): DAGVTQSPTHLIKTRGQQVTLRCSPKSGHDTVSWYQQALGQGPQFIFQYYEEEERQRGNFPDRFSGHQFPNYSSELNVNALLLGDSALYLCASSLDISNTDTQYFGPGTRLTVL.

This CDR3 reads CASSLDSFSPYEQYF. CDR3 nucleotide sequence: TGTGCCAGCAGTCTGGACAGTTTTAGCCCCTACGAGCAGTACTTC. The chain joins TRBV6-5 to TRBJ2-7; a possible D gene is TRBD1 (6 bases). The CDR3 is made up of 15 amino acids. Germline CDR1 reads MNHEY; CDR2 reads SVGAGI. V gave up 5 bases and J gave up 2 bases, with 16 bases separating them.

V usage is TRBV7-2 and J usage is TRBJ1-2, with D hard to call. With 5 bases removed from V and 0 bases from J, the gap between germline ends came to 19 bases. The CDR3 length is 17 residues. Germline lookup yields CDR1 SGHTA and CDR2 FQGNSA. CDR3 bases: TGTGCCAGCAGCCACGCCTCTCCCTATGGAGCTAACTATGGCTACACCTTC. Its translation: CASSHASPYGANYGYTF. Filled out from reference TRBV7-2 and TRBJ1-2, the complete variable domain reads GAGVSQSPSNKVTEKGKDVELRCDPISGHTALYWYRQSLGQGLEFLIYFQGNSAPDKSGLPSDRFSAERTGGSVSTLTIQRTQQEDSAVYLCASSHASPYGANYGYTFGSGTRLTVV.

The rearrangement links TRBV5-1 to TRBJ2-7; 8 nucleotides line up with TRBD1. V shed 0 bases, J shed 3 bases, and the junction held 5 bases outside the gene matches. The CDR3 is made up of 15 amino acids. CDR1 and CDR2 (germline): SGHRS, YFSETQ. The CDR3 region is CASSLGGTGNYEQYF. CDR3 sequence (DNA): TGCGCCAGCAGCTTGGGGGGGACAGGCAACTACGAGCAGTACTTC.

This rearrangement joins TRBV5-4 to TRBJ1-2; TRBD1 agrees at 9 bases. Per germline, CDR1 SGHNT and CDR2 YYREEE (reference sequence). The CDR3 is 15 amino acids. V dropped 4 bases and J dropped 4; count of bases not matched to a gene: 8. The CDR3 protein is CASSPQQGASYGYTF. The CDR3 region has the DNA TGTGCCAGCAGCCCCCAACAGGGGGCGAGCTATGGCTACACCTTC. The entire variable domain, with the rest obtained from reference TRBV5-4 and TRBJ1-2, is as follows: ETGVTQSPTHLIKTRGQQVTLRCSSQSGHNTVSWYQQALGQGPQFIFQYYREEENGRGNFPPRFSGLQFPNYSSELNVNALELDDSALYLCASSPQQGASYGYTFGSGTRLTVV.

The V call is TRBV5-5, the J call TRBJ1-6, with 10 nucleotides matching TRBD1. With V trimmed by 7 bases and J by 14 bases, 27 bases remained unmatched. Germline assignment: CDR1 SGHKS and CDR2 YYEKEE (reference sequence). There are 19 residues in the CDR3. Here the CDR3 DNA reads TGTGCCAGCCCCAGAATAGGGACAGGGGCCGGGGTGGGGATTCTGGCCCTCCACTTT. This sequence encodes CASPRIGTGAGVGILALHF.

V is TRBV18 and J is TRBJ1-2, with 9 bases fitting TRBD1. V shed 4 bases and J 3 bases; nucleotides not matched to a gene: 3. Per the germline V gene, CDR1 is KGHSH and CDR2 is LQKENI. There are 14 residues in the CDR3. This chain's CDR3 is CASSQWTGDYGYTF. The CDR3 nucleotides are TGTGCCAGCTCACAATGGACAGGGGACTATGGCTACACCTTC.

This rearrangement joins TRBV25-1 to TRBJ2-1, with unresolved D. The V gene lost 6 bases and the J gene lost 0 bases, with 3 bases spanning the gap. CDR1 is MGHDK, CDR2 SYGVNS, per germline. The CDR3 extends over 12 amino acids. CDR3 nucleotides: TGTGCCAGCAGATACTCCTACAATGAGCAGTTCTTC. Its translation: CASRYSYNEQFF.

The J gene is TRBJ2-2, the V gene TRBV6-5; D ambiguous. Germline V gene sequence: CDR1 MNHEY, CDR2 SVGAGI. The CDR3 length is 14 residues. Trimming removed 10 bases at V and 6 bases at J, with 18 bases between. In DNA form, the CDR3 reads TGTGCCACTCCGGGCTTCCTCGGTGCCGGGGAGCTGTTTTTT. Encoded protein: CATPGFLGAGELFF.

This CDR3 reads CASSSTWTSSYNEQFF. CDR3 nucleotide sequence: TGCGCCAGCAGCTCGACTTGGACAAGCTCCTACAATGAGCAGTTCTTC. This rearrangement joins TRBV5-1 to TRBJ2-1; tentative D call: TRBD1 (5 bases). Trimming took off 3 bases at V and 0 bases at J, with 13 bases between the two ends. CDR3 length: 16 residues. The V gene's germline CDR1 is SGHRS and CDR2 YFSETQ.

The chain joins TRBV5-1 to TRBJ2-5; the match to TRBD2 covers 14 bases. This CDR3 spans 16 amino acids. V was pared by 4 bases and J by 5 bases, with 7 bases of the junction left unmatched. The germline V gene encodes CDR1 SGHRS and CDR2 YFSETQ. The CDR3 loop reads CASSEGLAGVGETQYF. CDR3 coding DNA: TGCGCCAGCAGCGAGGGACTAGCGGGAGTCGGGGAGACCCAGTACTTC.

The chain recombines TRBV9 with TRBJ2-7; 8 bases line up with TRBD2. The germline CDR1 and CDR2 sequences are SGDLS and YYNGEE. The CDR3 contains 15 residues. With V trimmed by 0 bases and J by 3 bases, 5 bases remained unmatched. The CDR3 region is CASSVGSSGIYEQYF. DNA for the CDR3: TGTGCCAGCAGCGTAGGAAGTAGCGGGATCTACGAGCAGTACTTC.

The CDR3 DNA sequence: TGTGCCAGCAGCAAAGACCGGACTAACACAGATACGCAGTATTTT. Amino acids: CASSKDRTNTDTQYF. The chain links TRBV21-1 to TRBJ2-3; TRBD2 is the table's D call, not checked against the DNA. TRBV21-1 constitutes a pseudogene. The CDR3 runs to 15 residues.

This chain connects TRBV9 to TRBJ2-7, with D uncertain. V gave up 0 bases and J gave up 0 bases, with 7 bases separating them. This CDR3 is 14 amino acids long. The germline gives CDR1 SGDLS, CDR2 YYNGEE. CDR3 bases: TGTGCCAGCAGCGTAGGCGGTCTCTCCTACGAGCAGTACTTC. Amino acids: CASSVGGLSYEQYF.

The rearrangement uses TRBV23-1 and TRBJ2-7; D perhaps matches TRBD2 (6 bases). TRBV23-1 is an ORF, and what it does is uncertain. The germline V and J ends were trimmed by 2 bases and 5 bases, with 13 bases remaining between them. The CDR3 consists of 14 residues. The CDR3 sequence is CASSQPPRGNEQYF. The CDR3, as DNA: TGCGCCAGCAGTCAACCCCCCCGGGGGAACGAGCAGTACTTC.